Shown below are 19 T cell receptor beta chains from a single sample sequenced in a study of blood T cell repertoires in COVID-19. TCRdb keeps only in-frame clones here, not all; method: immunoSEQ multiplex PCR. The repertoire holds approximately 150,000 clones, with around four fifths as singletons. The sequencing input was peripheral blood. All receptors come from a woman over 75 with acute or convalescent COVID-19.

The chain employs TRBV7-2 and TRBJ2-1; 8 bases fit TRBD2. CDR3 length: 16 amino acids. Per germline, CDR1 SGHTA and CDR2 FQGNSA. The junction had 7 bases not matched to a gene; V was cut back by 2 bases and J by 4 bases. This chain's CDR3 is CASSLIGTGGYNEQFF. CDR3 in DNA: TGTGCCAGCAGCTTAATAGGAACGGGGGGGTACAATGAGCAGTTCTTC.

The rearrangement joins TRBV5-6 to TRBJ1-2; 7 bases fit TRBD1. CDR3 length: 16 residues. With V trimmed by 4 bases and J by 8 bases, 17 bases remained unmatched. The germline gives CDR1 SGHDT, CDR2 YYEEEE. The CDR3, as DNA: TGTGCCAGCAGCCAAATAACGGGACAGTCACTTTACGGCTACACCTTC. It is translated as CASSQITGQSLYGYTF.

This clone has only one observation. The chain is built from TRBV11-2 and TRBJ1-2; D is unresolved. The CDR3 spans 15 residues. Trimming left V 0 bases short and J 2 bases short, with 10 bases between. Germline V gene lookup returns CDR1 SGHAT and CDR2 FQNNGV. CDR3 coding DNA: TGTGCCAGCAGCTTAGATCCTTCCGCGAACTATGGCTACACCTTC. It specifies CASSLDPSANYGYTF.

V and J are TRBV5-5 and TRBJ1-5; a possible D gene is TRBD1 (6 bases). V was clipped by 2 bases and J by 6 bases, with 9 bases between them. Germline CDR1 reads SGHKS; CDR2 reads YYEKEE (reference sequence). This CDR3 has 13 amino acids. As DNA, the CDR3 is TGTGCCAGCAGCTTCCGGGGGGCTCAGCCCCAGCATTTT. Translation: CASSFRGAQPQHF. Variable domain in full (rest from reference TRBV5-5 and TRBJ1-5): DAGVTQSPTHLIKTRGQQVTLRCSPISGHKSVSWYQQVLGQGPQFIFQYYEKEERGRGNFPDRFSARQFPNYSSELNVNALLLGDSALYLCASSFRGAQPQHFGDGTRLSIL.

V usage is TRBV19 and J usage is TRBJ2-5, with D perhaps matching TRBD2 (6 bases). The V end was cut by 4 bases, the J end by 7 bases, with 16 bases between. The CDR3 length is 14 residues. The germline V gene has CDR1 LNHDA and CDR2 SQIVND (reference sequence). The CDR3 sequence is CASSTRDFSGTQYF. The CDR3 nucleotides are TGTGCCAGTAGTACCCGGGACTTTTCCGGGACCCAGTACTTC. Complete variable domain (other parts from reference TRBV19 and TRBJ2-5): DGGITQSPKYLFRKEGQNVTLSCEQNLNHDAMYWYRQDPGQGLRLIYYSQIVNDFQKGDIAEGYSVSREKKESFPLTVTSAQKNPTAFYLCASSTRDFSGTQYFGPGTRLLVL.

The genes are TRBV2 and TRBJ2-5; 7 nucleotides line up with TRBD2. Germline loops: CDR1 SNHLY, CDR2 FYNNEI. Unmatched junction bases numbered 11, after V lost 6 bases and J lost 4 bases. The CDR3 sequence is 15 residues long. CDR3 sequence: CASSRTPGRGETQYF. The DNA of the CDR3 is TGTGCCAGCAGCCGTACACCAGGGAGGGGAGAGACCCAGTACTTC.

V usage is TRBV24-1 and J usage is TRBJ2-3, with D perhaps TRBD2 (7 bases). Trimming cost V 4 bases and J 3 bases, with 13 bases left between them. The CDR3 spans 15 residues. CDR1 and CDR2 from the germline V gene are KGHDR and SFDVKD. This CDR3 reads CATSDAGRGTDTQYF. The CDR3 nucleotides are TGTGCCACCAGTGACGCGGGGAGGGGGACAGATACGCAGTATTTT.

The genes are TRBV7-2 and TRBJ2-1; the match to TRBD2 covers 8 bases. V lost 3 bases and J lost 8; bases outside the gene matches: 15. This CDR3 has 17 residues. Germline loops: CDR1 SGHTA, CDR2 FQGNSA. The CDR3 DNA follows: TGTGCCAGCAGCTTTTTCGTACTGACTAGCGCTTCCCATGAGCAGTTCTTC. Translating gives CASSFFVLTSASHEQFF.

The J gene is TRBJ1-4, the V gene TRBV19; a possible D gene is TRBD1 (6 bases). Germline values: CDR1 LNHDA, CDR2 SQIVND (reference sequence). The V end was cut by 5 bases, the J end by 2 bases, with 12 bases between. The CDR3 is 15 residues long. Written as DNA, the CDR3 is TGTGCCAGTAGTCCCCAGGGGCGGACTAATGAAAAACTGTTTTTT. This codes for CASSPQGRTNEKLFF.

As concerns this clone: One end of the junction does not line up with germline, which may come from a read error. The V call is TRBV6-4, the J call TRBJ1-1, with unresolved D. The CDR3 is made up of 11 amino acids. Germline CDR1 is MRHNA and CDR2 is SNTAGT. The CDR3 loop is CASSDWQTPAF. As DNA, the CDR3 is TGTGCCAGCAGTGACTGGCAGACTCCGGCCTTT.

The chain uses TRBV11-2 and TRBJ2-7, with D possibly being TRBD1 (6 bases). The CDR3 has 15 residues. V dropped 1 base and J dropped 6 bases, with 16 bases sitting between them. Germline V CDR1 and CDR2: SGHAT, FQNNGV. CDR3 in amino acids: CASSLAAGASTEQYF. CDR3 sequence (DNA): TGTGCCAGCAGCTTAGCGGCAGGGGCTTCTACCGAGCAGTACTTC.

The rearrangement links TRBV27 to TRBJ2-4; maybe TRBD1 (5 bases). CDR1 and CDR2 (germline): MNHEY, SMNVEV (reference sequence). This CDR3 spans 10 amino acids. Trimming pared 8 bases from V and 9 bases from J, leaving 8 bases between. The CDR3 bases are TGTGCCAGCCAGGGTACCATTCAGTACTTC. It is translated as CASQGTIQYF.

This clone was observed once. The J gene is TRBJ2-7, the V gene TRBV6-2 or TRBV6-3; D perhaps matches TRBD2 (6 bases). The CDR3 spans 14 residues. Germline CDR1 MNHEY, CDR2 SVGEGT. The germline V and J ends were trimmed by 5 bases and 0 bases, with 11 bases remaining between them. The CDR3 spells CASSGTLPSYEQYF. The CDR3, as DNA: TGTGCCAGCAGTGGGACTTTACCCTCCTACGAGCAGTACTTC.

The rearrangement joins TRBV5-1 to TRBJ2-1; D gene ambiguous. There are 13 residues in the CDR3. Germline lookup yields CDR1 SGHRS and CDR2 YFSETQ. Deletions cut 0 bases from V and 10 bases from J, with 11 bases between. For the CDR3, the DNA is TGCGCCAGCAGCTTGGCCCGGTCAATCGAGCAGTTCTTC. Its protein is CASSLARSIEQFF. Full variable domain (rest looked up from reference TRBV5-1 and TRBJ2-1): KAGVTQTPRYLIKTRGQQVTLSCSPISGHRSVSWYQQTPGQGLQFLFEYFSETQRNKGNFPGRFSGRQFSNSRSEMNVSTLELGDSALYLCASSLARSIEQFFGPGTRLTVL.

This clone was seen a handful of times. The J gene is TRBJ1-5, the V gene TRBV3-1 (or the pseudogene TRBV3-2), with D possibly being TRBD1 (5 bases). The CDR3 loop spans 15 amino acids. Per the germline V gene, CDR1 is LGHDT and CDR2 is YNNKEL (reference sequence). The V end lost 1 base, the J end lost 1 base, and 8 bases lay between the germline ends. The CDR3 DNA follows: TGTGCCAGCAGCCAAGTCTCAGGGAGCAATCAGCCCCAGCATTTT. This gives the protein CASSQVSGSNQPQHF.

The V call is TRBV6-5, the J call TRBJ1-2, with D possibly TRBD1 on 6 matching bases. Looked up from germline, CDR1 is MNHEY and CDR2 is SVGAGI. The germline V and J ends were trimmed by 7 bases and 1 base, with 13 bases remaining between them. CDR3 length: 14 amino acids. The CDR3 sequence is CASIQGFGNYGYTF. Written as DNA, the CDR3 is TGTGCCAGCATTCAGGGGTTTGGTAACTATGGCTACACCTTC.

The rearrangement joins TRBV11-2 to TRBJ2-1; D is ambiguous. The CDR3 length is 14 residues. V lost 5 bases to trimming and J lost 4 bases, with 12 bases between them. Germline V lookup: CDR1 SGHAT, CDR2 FQNNGV. This CDR3 reads CASSLRSKYNEQFF. CDR3 DNA: TGTGCCAGCAGCCTCCGGTCTAAGTACAATGAGCAGTTCTTC. Complete variable domain (other parts from reference TRBV11-2 and TRBJ2-1): EAGVAQSPRYKIIEKRQSVAFWCNPISGHATLYWYQQILGQGPKLLIQFQNNGVVDDSQLPKDRFSAERLKGVDSTLKIQPAKLEDSAVYLCASSLRSKYNEQFFGPGTRLTVL.

This clone has a single count. The rearrangement joins TRBV19 to TRBJ2-6; TRBD2 aligns across 13 bases. CDR3 length: 18 amino acids. The V gene end was trimmed by 7 bases and the J gene end by 3 bases; junction bases not matched to a gene: 9. Germline lookup yields CDR1 LNHDA and CDR2 SQIVND (reference sequence). The CDR3 sequence: CASTPTSGRAYGANVLTF. The CDR3 DNA reads as TGTGCCAGTACCCCTACTAGCGGGAGGGCCTATGGGGCCAACGTCCTGACTTTC.

This clone was seen just once. This chain joins TRBV3-1 (or the pseudogene TRBV3-2) and TRBJ1-5; no clear D. CDR3 length: 14 amino acids. From germline, CDR1 is LGHDT and CDR2 YNNKEL (reference sequence). V was clipped by 3 bases and J by 3 bases, with 9 bases between them. CDR3 in amino acids: CASSHGLPNQPQHF. The CDR3 DNA sequence: TGTGCCAGCAGCCACGGACTGCCCAATCAGCCCCAGCATTTT.